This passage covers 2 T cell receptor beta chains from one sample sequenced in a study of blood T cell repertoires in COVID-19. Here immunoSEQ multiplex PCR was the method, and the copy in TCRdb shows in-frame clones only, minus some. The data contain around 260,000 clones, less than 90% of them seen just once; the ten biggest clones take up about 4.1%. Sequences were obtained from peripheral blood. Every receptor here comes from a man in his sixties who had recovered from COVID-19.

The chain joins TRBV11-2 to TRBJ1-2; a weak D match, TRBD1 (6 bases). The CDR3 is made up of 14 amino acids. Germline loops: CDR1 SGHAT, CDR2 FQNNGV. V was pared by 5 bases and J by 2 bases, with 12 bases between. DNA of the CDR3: TGTGCCAGCAGCAGCCCCGACAGGAACTATGGCTACACCTTC. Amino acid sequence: CASSSPDRNYGYTF.

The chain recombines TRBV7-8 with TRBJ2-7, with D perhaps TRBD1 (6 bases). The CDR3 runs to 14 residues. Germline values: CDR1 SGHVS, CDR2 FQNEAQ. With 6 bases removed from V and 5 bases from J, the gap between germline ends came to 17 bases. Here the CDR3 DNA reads TGTGCCAGCAGGGTTACAGGGAGCCTCGACGAGCAGTACTTC. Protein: CASRVTGSLDEQYF.